The clone carrying this T cell receptor beta chain has ten or more counts. Its antigen is not known. This sample stems from a study of CD8 T cells in ankylosing spondylitis. The study, taken as a whole, reports: Blood from ankylosing spondylitis patients appeared to carry a characteristic roughly 8-variant TCR beta motif.

With molecular barcodes, quantitative 5'-RACE was used to make the TCR beta libraries. TCRdb re-called the 5' RACE reads through MiXCR, storing one row per CDR3 protein. Here the sample spans about 170,000 distinct CDR3 sequences, around 20% being singletons. The length of the CDR3 is 15 residues. Per germline, CDR1 MDHEN and CDR2 SYDVKM. Losses at the gene ends were 6 bases for V and 5 bases for J; bases not matched to a gene: 10. The specimen was blood, either unsorted or a sorted T cell fraction (not recorded which). The chain is built from TRBV28 and TRBJ2-5, with 9 nucleotides matching TRBD2. This clonotype originated in a male donor with ankylosing spondylitis or in good health (not recorded which). This CDR3 reads CASSSPSGKMETQYF. The DNA of the CDR3 is TGTGCCAGCAGCTCCCCTAGCGGGAAAATGGAGACCCAGTACTTC.